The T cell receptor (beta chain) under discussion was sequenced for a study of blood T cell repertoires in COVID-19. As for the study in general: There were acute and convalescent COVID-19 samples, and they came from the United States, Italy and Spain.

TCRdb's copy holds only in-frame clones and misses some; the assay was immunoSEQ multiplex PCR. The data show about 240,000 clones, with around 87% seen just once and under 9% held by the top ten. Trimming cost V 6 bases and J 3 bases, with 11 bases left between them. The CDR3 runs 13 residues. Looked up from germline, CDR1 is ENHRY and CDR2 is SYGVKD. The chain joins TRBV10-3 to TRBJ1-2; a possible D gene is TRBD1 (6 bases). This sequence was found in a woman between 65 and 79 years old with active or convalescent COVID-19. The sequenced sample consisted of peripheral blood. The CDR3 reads CAISKQGDYGYTF. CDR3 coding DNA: TGTGCCATCAGCAAACAGGGTGACTATGGCTACACCTTC.